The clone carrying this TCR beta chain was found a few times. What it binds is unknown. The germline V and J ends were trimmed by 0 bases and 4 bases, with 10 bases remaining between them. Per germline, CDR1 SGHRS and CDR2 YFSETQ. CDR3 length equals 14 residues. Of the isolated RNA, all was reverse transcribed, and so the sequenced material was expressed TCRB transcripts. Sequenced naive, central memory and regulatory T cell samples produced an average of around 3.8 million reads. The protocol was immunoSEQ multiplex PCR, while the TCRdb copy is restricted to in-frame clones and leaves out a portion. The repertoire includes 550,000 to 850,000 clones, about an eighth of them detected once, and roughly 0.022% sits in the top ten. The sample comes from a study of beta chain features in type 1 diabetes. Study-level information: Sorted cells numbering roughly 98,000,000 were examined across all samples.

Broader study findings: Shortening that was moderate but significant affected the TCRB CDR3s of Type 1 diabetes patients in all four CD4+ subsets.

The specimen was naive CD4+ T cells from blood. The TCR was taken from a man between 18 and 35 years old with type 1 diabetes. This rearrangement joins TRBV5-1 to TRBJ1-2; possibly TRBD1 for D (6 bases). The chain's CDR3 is CASSLEGDLYGYTF. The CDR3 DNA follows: TGCGCCAGCAGCTTGGAGGGGGACCTCTATGGCTACACCTTC.